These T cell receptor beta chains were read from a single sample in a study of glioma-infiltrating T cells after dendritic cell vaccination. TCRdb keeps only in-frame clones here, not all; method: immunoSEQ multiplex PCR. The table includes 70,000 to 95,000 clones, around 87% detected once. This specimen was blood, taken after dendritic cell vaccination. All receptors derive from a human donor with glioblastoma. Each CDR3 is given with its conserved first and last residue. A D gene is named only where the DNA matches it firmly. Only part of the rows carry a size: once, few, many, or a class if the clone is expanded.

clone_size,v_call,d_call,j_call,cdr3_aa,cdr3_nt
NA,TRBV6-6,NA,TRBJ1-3,CASSPAGSSGNTIYF,TGTGCCAGCAGTCCGGCGGGGAGCTCTGGAAACACCATATATTTT
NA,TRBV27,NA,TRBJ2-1,CASRERATSKYNEQFF,TGTGCCAGTAGGGAGCGGGCAACATCGAAGTACAATGAGCAGTTCTTC
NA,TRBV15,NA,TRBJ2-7,CATSRDLRGSSYEQYF,TGTGCCACCAGCAGAGATCTAAGGGGCAGCTCCTACGAGCAGTACTTC
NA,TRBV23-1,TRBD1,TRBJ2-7,CASSEPGTEREQYF,TGCGCCAGCAGTGAGCCTGGGACAGAAAGAGAGCAGTACTTC
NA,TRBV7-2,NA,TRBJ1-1,CASSLMGGGTEAFF,TGTGCCAGCAGCCTCATGGGCGGGGGAACTGAAGCTTTCTTT
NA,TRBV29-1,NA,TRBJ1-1,CSVGGGPLNTEAFF,TGCAGCGTTGGGGGGGGGCCGCTGAACACTGAAGCTTTCTTT
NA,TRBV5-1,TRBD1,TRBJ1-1,CASSFDRGPSMNTEAFF,TGCGCCAGCAGCTTCGACAGGGGGCCGTCCATGAACACTGAAGCTTTCTTT
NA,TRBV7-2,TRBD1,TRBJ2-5,CASSLTPGQGTETQYF,TGTGCCAGCAGCCTTACCCCGGGACAGGGCACAGAGACCCAGTACTTC
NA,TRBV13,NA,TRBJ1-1,CASSLERVLNTEAFF,TGTGCCAGCAGCTTAGAGAGGGTGTTGAACACTGAAGCTTTCTTT
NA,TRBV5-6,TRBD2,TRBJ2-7,CASSYGLALAYEQYF,TGTGCCAGCAGCTATGGACTAGCGCTAGCCTACGAGCAGTACTTC
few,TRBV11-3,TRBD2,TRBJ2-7,CASSLGTSGSYEQYF,TGTGCCAGCAGCTTAGGGACTAGCGGGAGTTACGAGCAGTACTTC
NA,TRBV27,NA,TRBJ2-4,CASSSEGRVGYIQYF,TGTGCCAGCAGTTCGGAGGGGCGAGTGGGTTACATTCAGTACTTC
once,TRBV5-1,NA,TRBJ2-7,CASSLGTIYEQYF,TGCGCCAGCAGCTTAGGGACAATCTACGAGCAGTACTTC
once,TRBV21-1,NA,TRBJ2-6,CASSKSSRSGANVLTF,TGTGCCAGCAGCAAATCCTCCCGGTCTGGGGCCAACGTCCTGACTTTC